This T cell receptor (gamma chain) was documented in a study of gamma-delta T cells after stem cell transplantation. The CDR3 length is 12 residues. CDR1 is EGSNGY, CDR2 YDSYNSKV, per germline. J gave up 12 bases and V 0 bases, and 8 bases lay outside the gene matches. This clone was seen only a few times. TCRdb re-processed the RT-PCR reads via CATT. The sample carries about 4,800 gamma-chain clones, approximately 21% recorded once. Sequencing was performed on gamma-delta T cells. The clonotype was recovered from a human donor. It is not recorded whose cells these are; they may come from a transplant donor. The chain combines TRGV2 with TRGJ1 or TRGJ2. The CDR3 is CATWDGPFWKLF. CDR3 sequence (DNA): TGTGCCACCTGGGACGGGCCCTTTTGGAAACTCTTT.